A selection of T cell receptor beta chains follows, all from one sample in a study of T-cell memory formation after mild COVID-19. Using its own MiXCR run on the 5' RACE reads, TCRdb lists one record per CDR3 protein. The data show 390,000 or so distinct CDR3 sequences, roughly 15% seen once. Sample: PBMCs or a T cell subset sorted from them (not recorded which). Source of these receptors: a man aged 18 to 35 who had mild COVID-19 (a few samples of this study predate the infection). Cell type and time point are not known. Both conserved end residues are part of each CDR3. The D gene is left open where the match is weak. Part of the rows lack a size; the others show once, few, many or a class for expanded clones.

>TRBJ2-1|TRBV7-2|-|few
TGTGCCAGCAGCTTAGTTAGGTACAATGAGCAGTTCTTC
CASSLVRYNEQFF
>TRBJ2-1|TRBV28|TRBD2|once
TGTGCCAGCAGTCCCATGGGTGTAGCGGGGGGATACAATGAGCAGTTCTTC
CASSPMGVAGGYNEQFF
>TRBJ1-3|TRBV7-9|-|-
TGTGCCAGCAGGTTGGGCGTTGGCAGCTCTGGAAACACCATATATTTT
CASRLGVGSSGNTIYF
>TRBJ2-6|TRBV3-1|-|-
TGTGCCAGCAGCCAAGATAGACGGCCTCCATCCTCTGGGGCCAACGTCCTGACTTTC
CASSQDRRPPSSGANVLTF
>TRBJ1-5|TRBV2|-|-
TGTGCCAGCAGTGTGGGTTCGGGGAGGGGTCAGCCCCAGCATTTT
CASSVGSGRGQPQHF
>TRBJ2-3|TRBV5-1|-|-
TGCGCCAGCAGCTTGGATCGCGGTAGCACAGATACGCAGTATTTT
CASSLDRGSTDTQYF
>TRBJ2-3|TRBV11-2|TRBD1|few
TGTGCCAGCAGCTTAGGCAGCGGACAGGGGGCCCACACAGATACGCAGTATTTT
CASSLGSGQGAHTDTQYF
>TRBJ2-1|TRBV11-2|-|-
TGTGCCAGCAGCTCCAGCTTGCACGAGCAGTTCTTC
CASSSSLHEQFF
>TRBJ2-3|TRBV7-7|TRBD2|few
TGTGCTAGCAGCCCCACTAGCGGGGGGATCACAGATACGCAGTATTTT
CASSPTSGGITDTQYF
>TRBJ2-1|TRBV12-3/TRBV12-4|TRBD2|-
TGTGCCAGCAGTACCCGTTCACTAGCGGGGGGGACTAATGAGCAGTTCTTC
CASSTRSLAGGTNEQFF
>TRBJ2-7|TRBV4-3|-|many
TGCGCCAGCAGCCAAGATCTGAGTTACGAGCAGTACTTC
CASSQDLSYEQYF
>TRBJ2-3|TRBV5-4|TRBD1|-
TGTGCCAGCAGCTCCCGGGACAGGGGGCTTGGAGATACGCAGTATTTT
CASSSRDRGLGDTQYF
>TRBJ2-3|TRBV20-1|TRBD1|few
TGCAGTGTGACACCCGCCGACAGGGGTAGTTCAGATACGCAGTATTTT
CSVTPADRGSSDTQYF
>TRBJ2-6|TRBV4-3|-|many
TGCGCCAGCAGCCAAGATCTTAGCTCTGGGGCCAACGTCCTGACTTTC
CASSQDLSSGANVLTF
>TRBJ1-4|TRBV10-3|TRBD1|few
TGTGCCATCAGTGGGGACGGGACAGGGTATCGTGAAAAACTGTTTTTT
CAISGDGTGYREKLFF
>TRBJ1-3|TRBV4-1|-|-
TGCGCCAGCAGCCAAGGATTCCCTGGAAACACCATATATTTT
CASSQGFPGNTIYF
>TRBJ1-4|TRBV7-9|-|few
TGTGCCAGCAGCTTGGTGGGTTCAGGAGAAAAACTGTTTTTT
CASSLVGSGEKLFF
>TRBJ2-4|TRBV4-3|TRBD2|few
TGCGCCAGCAGCCAAGATCGGGGAGGGAGCAAAAACATTCAGTACTTC
CASSQDRGGSKNIQYF
>TRBJ2-3|TRBV9|-|few
TGTGCCAGCAGCTCCCGATCGGGGGCCGAGTACCCCCCAGATACGCAGTATTTT
CASSSRSGAEYPPDTQYF
>TRBJ2-3|TRBV14|TRBD2|few
TGTGCCAGCAGCCGACGGAGGACTAGCGGCTTTGATACGCAGTATTTT
CASSRRRTSGFDTQYF